The T cell receptor (beta chain) under discussion was sequenced for a study of T cell responses to AZD1222 COVID-19 vaccine. As for the study in general: Second-dose recipients at about 4 or about 12 weeks were treated as one pooled group. Study conclusions and caveats: Unmutated variant regions are reportedly targeted by nearly half of spike-specific TCRs. Clonal diversity may have been underestimated, and the donors were mostly white British, with more females than males. Repertoire collection took place solely once the T cell response had peaked.

On this clone itself: Its antigen is currently unknown.

Libraries were prepared by immunoSEQ multiplex PCR; TCRdb keeps only in-frame clonotypes and omits some of them. The sample lists 84,000 or so clones; approximately 90% were seen once. V dropped 1 base and J dropped 3 bases, with 10 bases sitting between them. The CDR3 consists of 14 residues. CDR1 SGHTA and CDR2 FQGNSA come from the germline V gene. The rearrangement uses TRBV7-2 and TRBJ2-7; D may be TRBD1 (6 bases). The sample here was peripheral blood, taken on day 0 of AZD1222 vaccination. The receptor's source is an adult in good health. The CDR3 sequence is CASSLGGQIYEQYF. Here the CDR3 DNA reads TGTGCCAGCAGCTTAGGCGGACAGATCTACGAGCAGTACTTC.